The 14 T cell receptor beta chains below come from one sample, sequenced in a study of human T cells and chemical hapten exposure. From the RACE reads, TCRdb called clonotypes with MiXCR, one entry per CDR3 protein. Here the sample spans over 85,000 distinct CDR3 sequences, around 12% being singletons. The time point is: patch test 1, 2 weeks after DPC sensitization. Noted treatment: therapeutic diphenylcyclopropenone sensitization with weekly scalp DPC. Material: whole blood, obtained in connection with sensitization to the hapten diphenylcyclopropenone (DPC). The source of these receptors is a woman aged 40 to 55 with alopecia areata. Some clones in this sample may be carry-over from other donors' samples.

This chain connects TRBV9 to TRBJ1-6, with 10 bases that match TRBD1. The V gene's germline CDR1 is SGDLS and CDR2 YYNGEE. The CDR3 runs to 16 residues. Unmatched junction bases numbered 5, after V lost 4 bases and J lost 4 bases. The CDR3 here is CASSPRTGGYNSPLHF. CDR3 in DNA: TGTGCCAGCAGCCCCCGGACAGGGGGGTATAATTCACCCCTCCACTTT.

The sample holds a few counts of this clonotype. The chain employs TRBV5-1 and TRBJ2-1, with 9 bases lining up with TRBD2. Germline-derived CDR1 and CDR2 are SGHRS and YFSETQ. The CDR3 has 16 amino acids. The V segment lost 1 base and the J segment 0 bases; nucleotides outside the gene matches: 2. For the CDR3, the DNA is TGCGCCAGCAGCTTGAATAGCGGGAGCTCCTACAATGAGCAGTTCTTC. It translates to CASSLNSGSSYNEQFF.

This rearrangement joins TRBV2 to TRBJ2-3, with D possibly being TRBD1 (6 bases). In germline, CDR1 is SNHLY, CDR2 FYNNEI. This CDR3 region has 14 residues. The V end lost 6 bases, the J end lost 2 bases, and 12 bases lay between the germline ends. The CDR3 region has the DNA TGTGCCAGCAGAGACGGACAGTACACAGATACGCAGTATTTT. This gives the protein CASRDGQYTDTQYF.

This clonotype has only one observation. The chain has TRBV9 and TRBJ1-1; 8 positions match TRBD1. The CDR3 sequence is 14 residues long. V dropped 3 bases and J dropped 2; count of bases not matched to a gene: 3. Per germline, CDR1 SGDLS and CDR2 YYNGEE. This CDR3 is CASSAQGVNTEAFF. As DNA, the CDR3 is TGTGCCAGCAGCGCACAGGGGGTAAACACTGAAGCTTTCTTT.

The J gene is TRBJ2-7, the V gene TRBV5-1; D not certain. There are 11 residues in the CDR3. Germline CDR1 and CDR2: SGHRS and YFSETQ. The V and J ends lost 7 bases and 6 bases respectively, with 11 bases between them. CDR3 sequence reads: CASGHLGEQYF. CDR3 coding DNA: TGCGCCAGCGGCCATCTTGGCGAGCAGTACTTC.

This clonotype was picked up many times. The rearrangement uses TRBV6-1 and TRBJ2-3; tentative D call: TRBD1 (6 bases). With 9 bases removed from V and 0 bases from J, the gap between germline ends came to 10 bases. From germline, CDR1 is MNHNS and CDR2 SASEGT. CDR3 length: 13 residues. The CDR3 reads CASRQASTDTQYF. CDR3 DNA: TGTGCCAGTAGACAGGCTAGCACAGATACGCAGTATTTT.

This clonotype was picked up many times. The J gene is TRBJ1-1, the V gene TRBV4-2, with D hard to call. The CDR3 totals 15 residues. With 1 base removed from V and 5 bases from J, the gap between germline ends came to 14 bases. Germline CDR1 LGHNA, CDR2 YNFKEQ. The CDR3 DNA follows: TGTGCCAGCAGCCAAGCTGGGCTGACGGGGACTGAAGCTTTCTTT. This sequence encodes CASSQAGLTGTEAFF.

A few counts support this clonotype. This chain joins TRBV20-1 and TRBJ1-2; possibly TRBD1 for D (5 bases). Germline loops: CDR1 DFQATT, CDR2 SNEGSKA (reference sequence). This CDR3 has 12 amino acids. V dropped 0 bases and J dropped 13 bases, with 15 bases sitting between them. DNA of the CDR3: TGCAGTGCTAGAGAAGATTCGGGACTCGGCACCTTC. Its protein is CSAREDSGLGTF.

A few counts support this clonotype. The rearrangement uses TRBV19 and TRBJ2-3, with 10 bases identical to TRBD2. After removal of 7 bases from V and 0 bases from J, the junction contained 7 bases not matched to a gene. This CDR3 contains 16 residues. Germline values: CDR1 LNHDA, CDR2 SQIVND (reference sequence). CDR3 in DNA: TGTGCCAGTACCATGAGTAGCGGGAGGAGCACAGATACGCAGTATTTT. Its translation is CASTMSSGRSTDTQYF.

This clonotype was counted between two and nine times. The chain has TRBV4-2 and TRBJ2-2, with D uncertain. In germline, CDR1 is LGHNA, CDR2 YNFKEQ. V lost 1 base, J lost 1 base, and 7 bases lay in between. The CDR3 contains 15 residues. The CDR3 bases are TGTGCCAGCAGCCAAGGGTTTGAGAACACCGGGGAGCTGTTTTTT. This translates into CASSQGFENTGELFF.

A few counts support this clonotype. Here the CDR3 reads CASSPSGRTGELFF. CDR3 DNA: TGTGCCAGCAGTCCTAGCGGGCGAACCGGGGAGCTGTTTTTT. V gene TRBV6-4 combines with J gene TRBJ2-2, with TRBD2 matching 8 bases. Trimming cost V 5 bases and J 5 bases; bases outside gene matches: 4. This CDR3 spans 14 amino acids. Per the germline V gene, CDR1 is MRHNA and CDR2 is SNTAGT.

This clonotype has more than one count but fewer than ten. The rearrangement joins TRBV4-3 to TRBJ1-3, with a tentative D call TRBD1 (5 bases). This CDR3 is built from 17 residues. Germline V lookup: CDR1 LGHNA, CDR2 YSLEER. Trimming removed 0 bases from V and 0 bases from J, with 12 bases in between. CDR3 in amino acids: CASSQDASGSSGNTIYF. CDR3 DNA: TGCGCCAGCAGCCAAGATGCATCAGGGAGCTCTGGAAACACCATATATTTT.

The V and J genes are TRBV29-1 and TRBJ1-2, with D perhaps TRBD1 (5 bases). Trimming shortened V by 6 bases and J by 5 bases, and 19 bases separated the two germline ends. Per germline, CDR1 SQVTM and CDR2 ANQGSEA. The CDR3 extends over 14 amino acids. In nucleotides, the CDR3 is TGCAGCGTCGATTCCTTCGGAGGGGCGTATGGCTACACCTTC. Translating it yields CSVDSFGGAYGYTF.

Only a few counts were recorded for this clonotype. At one end, the junction sequence differs from germline, possibly due to a read error. The J gene is TRBJ2-3, the V gene TRBV7-7, with 11 nucleotides matching TRBD2. CDR3 length equals 15 residues. Germline CDR1 reads SSHAT; CDR2 reads FNYEAQ (reference sequence). CDR3 sequence (DNA): TGTGCTAGCAGCCCGGGACTAGCGGAAACAGATACGCAGTATTTT. Translation: CASSPGLAETDTQYF.